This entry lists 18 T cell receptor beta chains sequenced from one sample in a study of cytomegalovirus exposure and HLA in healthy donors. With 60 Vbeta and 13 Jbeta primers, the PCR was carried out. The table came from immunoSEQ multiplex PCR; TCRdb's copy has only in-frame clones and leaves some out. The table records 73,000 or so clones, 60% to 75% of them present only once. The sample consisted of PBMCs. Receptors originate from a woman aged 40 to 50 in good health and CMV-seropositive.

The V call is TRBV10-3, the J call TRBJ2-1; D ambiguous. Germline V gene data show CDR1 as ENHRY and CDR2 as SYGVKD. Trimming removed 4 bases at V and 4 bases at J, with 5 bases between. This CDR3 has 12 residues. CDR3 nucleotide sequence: TGTGCCATCAGTGGTGAGTACAATGAGCAGTTCTTC. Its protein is CAISGEYNEQFF.

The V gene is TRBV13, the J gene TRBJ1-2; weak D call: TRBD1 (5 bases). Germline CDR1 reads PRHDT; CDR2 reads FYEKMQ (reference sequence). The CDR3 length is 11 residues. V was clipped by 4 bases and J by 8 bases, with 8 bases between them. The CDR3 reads CASSSNRGYTF. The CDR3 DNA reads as TGTGCCAGCAGCTCCAACAGGGGCTACACCTTC.

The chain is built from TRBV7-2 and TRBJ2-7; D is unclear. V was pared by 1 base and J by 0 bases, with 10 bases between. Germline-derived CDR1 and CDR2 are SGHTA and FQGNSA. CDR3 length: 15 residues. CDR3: CASSLGGGSSYEQYF. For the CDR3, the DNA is TGTGCCAGCAGCTTAGGCGGCGGAAGCTCCTACGAGCAGTACTTC. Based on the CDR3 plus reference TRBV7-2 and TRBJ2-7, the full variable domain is GAGVSQSPSNKVTEKGKDVELRCDPISGHTALYWYRQSLGQGLEFLIYFQGNSAPDKSGLPSDRFSAERTGGSVSTLTIQRTQQEDSAVYLCASSLGGGSSYEQYFGPGTRLTVT.

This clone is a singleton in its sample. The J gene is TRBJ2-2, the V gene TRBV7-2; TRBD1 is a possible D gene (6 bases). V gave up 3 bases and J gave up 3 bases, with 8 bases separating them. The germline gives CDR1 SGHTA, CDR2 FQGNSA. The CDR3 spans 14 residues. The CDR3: CASSLNRDTGELFF. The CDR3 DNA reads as TGTGCCAGCAGCTTGAACAGGGACACCGGGGAGCTGTTTTTT.

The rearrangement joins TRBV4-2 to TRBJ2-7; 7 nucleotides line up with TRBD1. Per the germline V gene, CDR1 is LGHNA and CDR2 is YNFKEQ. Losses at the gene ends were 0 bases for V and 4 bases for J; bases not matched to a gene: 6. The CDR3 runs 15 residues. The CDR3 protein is CASSQDEGAGYEQYF. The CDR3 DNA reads TGTGCCAGCAGCCAAGACGAGGGGGCAGGATACGAGCAGTACTTC.

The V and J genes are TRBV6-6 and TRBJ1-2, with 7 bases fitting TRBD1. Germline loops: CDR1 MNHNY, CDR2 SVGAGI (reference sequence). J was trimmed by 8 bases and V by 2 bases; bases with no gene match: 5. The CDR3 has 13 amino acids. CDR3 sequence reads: CASSYEKGAGYTF. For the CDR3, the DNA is TGTGCCAGCAGTTACGAGAAGGGGGCGGGCTACACCTTC.

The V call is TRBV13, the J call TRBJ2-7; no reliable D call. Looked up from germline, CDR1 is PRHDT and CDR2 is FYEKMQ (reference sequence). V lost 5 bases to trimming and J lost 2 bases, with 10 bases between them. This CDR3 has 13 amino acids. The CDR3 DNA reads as TGTGCCAGCAGCCACCGGTTAGCCTACGAGCAGTACTTC. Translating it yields CASSHRLAYEQYF.

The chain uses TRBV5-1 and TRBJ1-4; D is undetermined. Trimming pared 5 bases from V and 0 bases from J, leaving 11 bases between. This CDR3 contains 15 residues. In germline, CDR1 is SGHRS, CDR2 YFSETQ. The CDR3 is CASSVDGATNEKLFF. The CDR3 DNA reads TGCGCCAGCAGTGTTGACGGAGCAACTAATGAAAAACTGTTTTTT.

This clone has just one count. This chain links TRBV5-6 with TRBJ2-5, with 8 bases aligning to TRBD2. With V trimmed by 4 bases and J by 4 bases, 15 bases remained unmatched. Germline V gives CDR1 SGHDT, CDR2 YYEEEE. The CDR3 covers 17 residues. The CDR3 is CASSEGTSGPGRETQYF. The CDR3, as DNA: TGTGCCAGCAGCGAGGGAACTAGCGGCCCTGGGAGAGAGACCCAGTACTTC.

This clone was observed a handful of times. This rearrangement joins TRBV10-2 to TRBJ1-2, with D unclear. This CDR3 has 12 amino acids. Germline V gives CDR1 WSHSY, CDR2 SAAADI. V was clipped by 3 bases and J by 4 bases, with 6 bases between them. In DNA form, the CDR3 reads TGCGCCAGCAGTGAAAACAGCTATGGCTACACCTTC. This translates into CASSENSYGYTF.

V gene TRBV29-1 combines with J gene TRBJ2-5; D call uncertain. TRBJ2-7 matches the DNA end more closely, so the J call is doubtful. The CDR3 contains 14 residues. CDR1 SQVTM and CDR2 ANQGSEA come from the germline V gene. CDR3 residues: CSVESTDETYEQYF. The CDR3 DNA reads TGCAGCGTTGAGAGTACAGATGAGACCTACGAGCAGTACTTC.

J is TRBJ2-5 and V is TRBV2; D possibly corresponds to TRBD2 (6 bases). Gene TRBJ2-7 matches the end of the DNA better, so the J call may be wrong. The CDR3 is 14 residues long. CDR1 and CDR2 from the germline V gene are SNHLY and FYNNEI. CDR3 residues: CASKTGEISYEQYF. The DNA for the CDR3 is TGTGCCAGCAAAACGGGGGAAATCTCCTACGAGCAGTACTTC.

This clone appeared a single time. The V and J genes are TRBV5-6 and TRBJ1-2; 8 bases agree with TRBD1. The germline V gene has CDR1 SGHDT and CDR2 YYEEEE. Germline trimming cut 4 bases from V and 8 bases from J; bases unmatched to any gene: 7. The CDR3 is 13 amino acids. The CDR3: CASSADRDIGYTF. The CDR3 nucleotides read TGTGCCAGCAGCGCGGACAGGGACATAGGCTACACCTTC.

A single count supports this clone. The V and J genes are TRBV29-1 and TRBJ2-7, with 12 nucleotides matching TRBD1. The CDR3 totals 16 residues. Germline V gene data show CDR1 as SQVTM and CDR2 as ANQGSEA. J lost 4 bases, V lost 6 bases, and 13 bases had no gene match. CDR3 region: CSVPELGTGGLYEQYF. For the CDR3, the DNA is TGCAGCGTCCCCGAGTTGGGGACAGGGGGCTTATACGAGCAGTACTTC.

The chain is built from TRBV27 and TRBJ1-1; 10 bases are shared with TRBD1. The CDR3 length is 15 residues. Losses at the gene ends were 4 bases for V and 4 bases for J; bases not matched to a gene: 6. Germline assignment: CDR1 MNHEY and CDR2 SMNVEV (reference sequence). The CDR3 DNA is TGTGCCAGCAGTTCGTGGACAGGGGGTGCCACTGAAGCTTTCTTT. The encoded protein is CASSSWTGGATEAFF.

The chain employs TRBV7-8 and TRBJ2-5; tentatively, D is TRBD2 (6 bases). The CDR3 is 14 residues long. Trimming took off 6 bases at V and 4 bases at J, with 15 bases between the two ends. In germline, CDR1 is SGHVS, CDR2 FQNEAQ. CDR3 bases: TGTGCCAGCAGGGCGGGATCCAGATTAGAGACCCAGTACTTC. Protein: CASRAGSRLETQYF.

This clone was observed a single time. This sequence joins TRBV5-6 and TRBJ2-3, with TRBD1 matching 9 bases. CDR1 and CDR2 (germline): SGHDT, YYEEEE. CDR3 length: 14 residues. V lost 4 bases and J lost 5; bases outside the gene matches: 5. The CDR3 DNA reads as TGTGCCAGCAGCGTTACAGGGGGCGAAGATACGCAGTATTTT. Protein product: CASSVTGGEDTQYF.

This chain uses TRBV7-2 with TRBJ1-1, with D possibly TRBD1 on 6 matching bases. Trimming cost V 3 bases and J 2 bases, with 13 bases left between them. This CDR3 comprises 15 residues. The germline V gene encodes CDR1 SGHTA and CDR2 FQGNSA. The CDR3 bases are TGTGCCAGCAGCTTCCAGGGGAGTGGAAACACTGAAGCTTTCTTT. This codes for CASSFQGSGNTEAFF.